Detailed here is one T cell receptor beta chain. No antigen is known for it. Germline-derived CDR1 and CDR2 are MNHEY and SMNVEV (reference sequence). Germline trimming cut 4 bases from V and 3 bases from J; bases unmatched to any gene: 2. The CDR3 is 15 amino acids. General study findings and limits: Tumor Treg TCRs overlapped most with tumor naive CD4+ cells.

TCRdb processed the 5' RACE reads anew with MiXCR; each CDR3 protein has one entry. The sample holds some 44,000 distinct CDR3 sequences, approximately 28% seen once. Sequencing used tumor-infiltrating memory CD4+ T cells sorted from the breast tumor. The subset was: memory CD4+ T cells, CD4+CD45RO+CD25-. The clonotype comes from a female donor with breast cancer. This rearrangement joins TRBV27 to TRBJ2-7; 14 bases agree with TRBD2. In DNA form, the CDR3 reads TGTGCCAGCAGTTGGGGACTAGCGGGAGTCTACGAGCAGTACTTC. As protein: CASSWGLAGVYEQYF.